This T cell receptor beta chain was sequenced in a study of OX40 agonist ivuxolimab in advanced cancers. The repertoire was sequenced with immunoSEQ multiplex PCR; TCRdb's copy has only in-frame clones and lacks some. This table has tens of thousands of clones, nearly 90% appearing once. This sample comprised CD4+ or CD8+ T cells sorted from blood, obtained in a trial of the OX40 agonist ivuxolimab. This sequence was found in an adult with an advanced solid tumor such as melanoma, head and neck, liver or kidney cancer.

DNA for the CDR3: TGTGCCAGCAGACCAGAACAGGAGACTGAAGCTTTCTTT. Protein sequence: CASRPEQETEAFF. The V call is TRBV2, the J call TRBJ1-1; D may be TRBD1 (5 bases). The germline V gene has CDR1 SNHLY and CDR2 FYNNEI. This CDR3 spans 13 amino acids. V lost 6 bases and J 5 bases, leaving 13 bases between the germline ends.